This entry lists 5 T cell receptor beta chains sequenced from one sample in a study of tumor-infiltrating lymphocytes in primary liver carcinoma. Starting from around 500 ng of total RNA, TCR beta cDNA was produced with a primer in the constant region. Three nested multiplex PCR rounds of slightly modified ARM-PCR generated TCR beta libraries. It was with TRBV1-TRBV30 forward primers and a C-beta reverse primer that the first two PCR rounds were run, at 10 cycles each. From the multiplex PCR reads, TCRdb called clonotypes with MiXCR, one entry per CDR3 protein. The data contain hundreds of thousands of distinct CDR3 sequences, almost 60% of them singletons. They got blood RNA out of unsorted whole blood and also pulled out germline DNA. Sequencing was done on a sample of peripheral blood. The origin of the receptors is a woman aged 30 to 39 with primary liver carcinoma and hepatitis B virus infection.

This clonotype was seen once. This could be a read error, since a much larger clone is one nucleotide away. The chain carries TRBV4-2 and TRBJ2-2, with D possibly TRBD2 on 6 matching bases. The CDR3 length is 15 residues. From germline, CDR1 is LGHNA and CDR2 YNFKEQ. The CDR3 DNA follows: TGTGCCAGCAGCCCCGAATCGGGACTCCTTGGGGAGCCGTTTTTT. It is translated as CASSPESGLLGEPFF.

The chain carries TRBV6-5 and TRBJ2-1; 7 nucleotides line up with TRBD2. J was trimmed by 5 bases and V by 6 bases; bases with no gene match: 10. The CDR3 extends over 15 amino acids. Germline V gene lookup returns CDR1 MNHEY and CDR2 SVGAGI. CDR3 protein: CASRQPGLSNNEQFF. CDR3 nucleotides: TGTGCCAGCAGACAACCGGGACTATCTAACAATGAGCAGTTCTTC.

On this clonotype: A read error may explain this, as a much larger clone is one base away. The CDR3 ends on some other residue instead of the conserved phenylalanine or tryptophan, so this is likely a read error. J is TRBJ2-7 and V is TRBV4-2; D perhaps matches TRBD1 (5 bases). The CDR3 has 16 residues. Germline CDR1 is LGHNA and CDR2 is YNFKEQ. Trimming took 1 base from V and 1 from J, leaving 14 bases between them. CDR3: CASSQGFRTPSYEQYS. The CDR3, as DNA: TGTGCCAGCAGCCAAGGGTTCCGGACACCTTCCTACGAGCAGTACTCC.

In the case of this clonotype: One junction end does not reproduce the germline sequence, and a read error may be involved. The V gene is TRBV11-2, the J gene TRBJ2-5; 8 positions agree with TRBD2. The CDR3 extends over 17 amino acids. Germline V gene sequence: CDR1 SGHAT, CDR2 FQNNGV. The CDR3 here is CASSLGPPAGEQETQCF. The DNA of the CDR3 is TGTGCCAGCAGCTTAGGCCCACCAGCGGGAGAACAAGAGACCCAGTGCTTC.

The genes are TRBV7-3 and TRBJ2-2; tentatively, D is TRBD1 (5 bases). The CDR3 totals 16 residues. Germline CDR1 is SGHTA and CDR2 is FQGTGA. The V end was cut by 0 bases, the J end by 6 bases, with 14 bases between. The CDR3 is CASSLTSRGQAGELFF. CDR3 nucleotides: TGTGCCAGCAGCTTAACGTCTAGGGGCCAAGCCGGGGAGCTGTTTTTT.